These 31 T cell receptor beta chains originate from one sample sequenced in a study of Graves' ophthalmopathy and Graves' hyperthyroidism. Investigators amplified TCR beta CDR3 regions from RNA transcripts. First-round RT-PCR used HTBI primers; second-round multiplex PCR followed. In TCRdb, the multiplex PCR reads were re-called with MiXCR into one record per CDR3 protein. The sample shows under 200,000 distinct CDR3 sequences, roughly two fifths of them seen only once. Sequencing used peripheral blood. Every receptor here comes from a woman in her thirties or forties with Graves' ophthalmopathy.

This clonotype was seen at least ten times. CDR3: CASSDDGPYEQYF. The CDR3 nucleotides are TGTGCCAGCAGTGACGACGGCCCTTACGAGCAGTACTTC. V is TRBV25-1 and J is TRBJ2-7; D remains unclear. The CDR3 runs to 13 residues. V was pared by 3 bases and J by 4 bases, with 10 bases between. The germline V gene has CDR1 MGHDK and CDR2 SYGVNS.

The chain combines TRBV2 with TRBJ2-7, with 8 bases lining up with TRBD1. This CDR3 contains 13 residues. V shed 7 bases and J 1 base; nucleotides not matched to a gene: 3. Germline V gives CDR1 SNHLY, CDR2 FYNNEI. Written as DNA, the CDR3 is TGTGCCAGCACCGGGGACAGGTCCTACGAGCAGTACTTC. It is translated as CASTGDRSYEQYF.

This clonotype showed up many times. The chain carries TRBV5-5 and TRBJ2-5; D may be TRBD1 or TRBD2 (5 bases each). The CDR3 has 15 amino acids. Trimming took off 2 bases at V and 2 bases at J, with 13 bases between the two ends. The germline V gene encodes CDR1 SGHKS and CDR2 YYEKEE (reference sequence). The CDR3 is CASSFGAGLQETQYF. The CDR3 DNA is TGTGCCAGCAGCTTCGGGGCAGGGTTACAAGAGACCCAGTACTTC.

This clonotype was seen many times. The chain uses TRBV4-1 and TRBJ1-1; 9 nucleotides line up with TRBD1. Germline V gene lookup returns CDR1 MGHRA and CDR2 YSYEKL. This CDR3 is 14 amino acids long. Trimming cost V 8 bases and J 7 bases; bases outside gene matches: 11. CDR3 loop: CASASGTGKGEAFF. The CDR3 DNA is TGCGCCAGCGCTTCCGGGACAGGGAAGGGTGAAGCTTTCTTT.

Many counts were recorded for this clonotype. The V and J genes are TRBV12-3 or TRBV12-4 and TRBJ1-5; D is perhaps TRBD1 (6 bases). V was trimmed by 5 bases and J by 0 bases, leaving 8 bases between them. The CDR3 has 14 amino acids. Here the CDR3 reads CASSRQVSNQPQHF. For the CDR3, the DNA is TGTGCCAGCAGTCGACAGGTTAGCAATCAGCCCCAGCATTTT.

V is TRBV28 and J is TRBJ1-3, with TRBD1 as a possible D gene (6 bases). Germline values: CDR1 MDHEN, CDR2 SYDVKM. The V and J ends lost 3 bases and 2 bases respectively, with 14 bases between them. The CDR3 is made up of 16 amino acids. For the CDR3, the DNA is TGTGCCAGCAGTTTTCGGTCCAGGGGACCTGGAAACACCATATATTTT. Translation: CASSFRSRGPGNTIYF. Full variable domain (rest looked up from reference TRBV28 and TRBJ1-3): DVKVTQSSRYLVKRTGEKVFLECVQDMDHENMFWYRQDPGLGLRLIYFSYDVKMKEKGDIPEGYSVSREKKERFSLILESASTNQTSMYLCASSFRSRGPGNTIYFGEGSWLTVV.

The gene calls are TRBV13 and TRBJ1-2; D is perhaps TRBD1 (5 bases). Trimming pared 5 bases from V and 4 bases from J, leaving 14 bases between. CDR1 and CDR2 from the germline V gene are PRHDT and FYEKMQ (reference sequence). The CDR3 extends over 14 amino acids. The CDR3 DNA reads TGTGCCAGCAGCCCTAAGACAGAGTTCTATGGCTACACCTTC. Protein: CASSPKTEFYGYTF.

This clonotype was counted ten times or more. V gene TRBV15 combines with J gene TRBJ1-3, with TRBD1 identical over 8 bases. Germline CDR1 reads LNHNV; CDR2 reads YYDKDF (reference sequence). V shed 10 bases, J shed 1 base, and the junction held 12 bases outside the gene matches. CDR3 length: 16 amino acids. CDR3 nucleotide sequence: TGTGCCAGCTCTCTCGGACAGGGAGGGTCTGGAAACACCATATATTTT. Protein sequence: CASSLGQGGSGNTIYF.

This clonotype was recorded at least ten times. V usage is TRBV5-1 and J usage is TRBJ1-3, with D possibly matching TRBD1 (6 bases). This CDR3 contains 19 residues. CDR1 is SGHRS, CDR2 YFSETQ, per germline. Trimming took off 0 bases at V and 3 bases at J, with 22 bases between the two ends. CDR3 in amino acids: CASSLEVIGGAVRGNTIYF. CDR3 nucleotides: TGCGCCAGCAGCTTGGAGGTGATCGGGGGCGCGGTTCGTGGAAACACCATATATTTT.

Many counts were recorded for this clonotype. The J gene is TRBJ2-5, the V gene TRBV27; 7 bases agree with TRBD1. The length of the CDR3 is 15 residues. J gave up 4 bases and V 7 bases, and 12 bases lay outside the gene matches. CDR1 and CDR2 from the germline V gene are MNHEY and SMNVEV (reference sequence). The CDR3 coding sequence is TGTGCCAGCAAAAACAGGGGAGTATATTTAGAGACCCAGTACTTC. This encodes CASKNRGVYLETQYF.

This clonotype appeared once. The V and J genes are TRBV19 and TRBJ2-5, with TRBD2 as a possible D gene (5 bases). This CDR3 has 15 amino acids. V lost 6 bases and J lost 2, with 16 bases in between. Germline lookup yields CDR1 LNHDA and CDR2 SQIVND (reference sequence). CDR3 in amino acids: CASSGAERLQETQYF. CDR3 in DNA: TGTGCCAGTAGCGGAGCGGAGAGGTTGCAAGAGACCCAGTACTTC.

The DNA of the CDR3 is TGTGCCAGCAGTTGGGGCCACGCCCAAGAGACCCAGTACTTC. This gives the protein CASSWGHAQETQYF. The gene calls are TRBV12-3 or TRBV12-4 and TRBJ2-5, with a tentative D call TRBD1 (5 bases). CDR3 length: 14 residues. V lost 4 bases and J lost 1, with 10 bases in between.

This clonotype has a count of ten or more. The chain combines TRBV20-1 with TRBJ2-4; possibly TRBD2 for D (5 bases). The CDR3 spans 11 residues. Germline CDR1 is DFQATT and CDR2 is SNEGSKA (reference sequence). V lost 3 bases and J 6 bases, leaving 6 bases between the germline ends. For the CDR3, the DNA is TGCAGTGCTAGGAGCGGAAACATTCAGTACTTC. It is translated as CSARSGNIQYF.

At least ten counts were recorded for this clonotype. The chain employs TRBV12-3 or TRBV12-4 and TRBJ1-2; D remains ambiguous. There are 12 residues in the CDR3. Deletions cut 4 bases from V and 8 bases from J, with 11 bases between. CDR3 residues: CASSSQVRGYTF. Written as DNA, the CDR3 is TGTGCCAGCAGTTCCCAGGTTAGGGGCTACACCTTC.

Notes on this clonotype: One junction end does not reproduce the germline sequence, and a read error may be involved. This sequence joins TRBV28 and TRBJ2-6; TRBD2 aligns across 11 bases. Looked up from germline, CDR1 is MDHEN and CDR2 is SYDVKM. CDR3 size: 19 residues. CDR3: CASSLGPSGRSSGANVLTF. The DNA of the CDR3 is TGCGCCAGCAGTCTGGGGCCTAGCGGGAGGTCCTCTGGGGCCAACGTCCTGACTTTC.

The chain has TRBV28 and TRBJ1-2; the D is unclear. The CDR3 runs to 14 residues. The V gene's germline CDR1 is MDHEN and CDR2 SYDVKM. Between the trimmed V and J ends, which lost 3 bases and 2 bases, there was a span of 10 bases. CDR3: CASSFLTGNYGYTF. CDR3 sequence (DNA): TGTGCCAGCAGTTTCCTAACGGGGAACTATGGCTACACCTTC.

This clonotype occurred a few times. CDR3 protein: CASSYTGGANVLTF. In nucleotides, the CDR3 is TGTGCCAGCAGTTACACAGGTGGGGCCAACGTCCTGACTTTC. This chain uses TRBV6-2 or TRBV6-3 with TRBJ2-6; possibly TRBD1 for D (5 bases). Germline V gene sequence: CDR1 MNHEY, CDR2 SVGEGT. The germline V and J ends were trimmed by 2 bases and 3 bases, with 5 bases remaining between them. The length of the CDR3 is 14 residues.

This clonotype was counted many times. The CDR3 region is CASGVSGKTEAFF. CDR3 nucleotides: TGTGCCAGCGGGGTGTCGGGGAAAACTGAAGCTTTCTTT. This chain links TRBV28 with TRBJ1-1; D is undetermined. Germline V CDR1 and CDR2: MDHEN, SYDVKM. The CDR3 loop spans 13 amino acids. Trimming cost V 8 bases and J 5 bases, with 15 bases left between them.

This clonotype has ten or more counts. In DNA form, the CDR3 reads TGTGCCTCCCTGTCTAGCGTACAAGAGACCCAGTACTTC. As protein: CASLSSVQETQYF. This chain connects TRBV28 to TRBJ2-5; D possibly corresponds to TRBD2 (6 bases). Germline V gene lookup returns CDR1 MDHEN and CDR2 SYDVKM. The CDR3 totals 13 residues. Trimming pared 11 bases from V and 2 bases from J, leaving 15 bases between.

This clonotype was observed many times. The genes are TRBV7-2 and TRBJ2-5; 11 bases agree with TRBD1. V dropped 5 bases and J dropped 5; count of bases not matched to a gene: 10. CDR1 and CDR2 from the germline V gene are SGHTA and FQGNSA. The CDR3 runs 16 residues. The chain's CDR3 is CASSHGDRGWKETQYF. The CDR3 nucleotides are TGTGCCAGCAGCCACGGGGACAGGGGGTGGAAGGAGACCCAGTACTTC.

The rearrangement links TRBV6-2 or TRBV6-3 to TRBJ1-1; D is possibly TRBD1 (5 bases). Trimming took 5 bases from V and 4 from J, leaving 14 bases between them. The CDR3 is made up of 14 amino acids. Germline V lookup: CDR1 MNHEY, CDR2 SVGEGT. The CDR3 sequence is CASSVRGSPTEAFF. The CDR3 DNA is TGTGCCAGCAGTGTTCGGGGCAGCCCCACTGAAGCTTTCTTT.

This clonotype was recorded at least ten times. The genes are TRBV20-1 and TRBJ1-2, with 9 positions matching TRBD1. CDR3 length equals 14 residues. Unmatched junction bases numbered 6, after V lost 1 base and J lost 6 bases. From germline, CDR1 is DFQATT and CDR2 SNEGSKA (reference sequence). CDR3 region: CSARARDRDNGYTF. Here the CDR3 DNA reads TGCAGTGCTAGAGCCCGGGACAGGGATAATGGCTACACCTTC.

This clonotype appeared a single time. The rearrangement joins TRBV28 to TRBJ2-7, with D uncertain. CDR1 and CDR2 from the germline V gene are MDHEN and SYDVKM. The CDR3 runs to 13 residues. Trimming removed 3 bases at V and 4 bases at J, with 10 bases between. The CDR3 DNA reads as TGTGCCAGCAGTTTTGGGGTCCAGTACGAGCAGTACTTC. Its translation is CASSFGVQYEQYF.

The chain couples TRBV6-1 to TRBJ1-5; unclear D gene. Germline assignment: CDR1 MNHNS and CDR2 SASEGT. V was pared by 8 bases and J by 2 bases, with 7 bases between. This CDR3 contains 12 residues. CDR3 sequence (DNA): TGTGCCAGCGGCGGTGGCAATCAGCCCCAGCATTTT. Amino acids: CASGGGNQPQHF.

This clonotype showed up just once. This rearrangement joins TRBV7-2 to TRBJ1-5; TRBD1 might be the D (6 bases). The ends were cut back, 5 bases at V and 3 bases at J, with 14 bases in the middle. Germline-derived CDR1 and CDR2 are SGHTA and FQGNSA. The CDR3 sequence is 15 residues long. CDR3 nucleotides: TGTGCCAGCAGCCTTTATCAGGGGCCCAATCAGCCCCAGCATTTT. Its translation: CASSLYQGPNQPQHF.

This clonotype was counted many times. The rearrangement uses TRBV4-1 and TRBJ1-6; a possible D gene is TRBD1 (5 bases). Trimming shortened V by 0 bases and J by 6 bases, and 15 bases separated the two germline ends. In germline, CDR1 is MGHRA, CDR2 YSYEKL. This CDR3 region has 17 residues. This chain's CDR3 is CASSQEADTSVNSPLHF. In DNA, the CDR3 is TGCGCCAGCAGCCAAGAGGCGGACACCTCCGTTAATTCACCCCTCCACTTT.

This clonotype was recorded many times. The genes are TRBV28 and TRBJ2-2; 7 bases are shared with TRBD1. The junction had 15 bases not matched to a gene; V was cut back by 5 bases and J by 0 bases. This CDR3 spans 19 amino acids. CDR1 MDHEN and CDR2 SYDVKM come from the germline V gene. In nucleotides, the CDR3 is TGTGCCAGCAGTGGTGTTATAGTCCGACAGGGTGCGAACACCGGGGAGCTGTTTTTT. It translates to CASSGVIVRQGANTGELFF.

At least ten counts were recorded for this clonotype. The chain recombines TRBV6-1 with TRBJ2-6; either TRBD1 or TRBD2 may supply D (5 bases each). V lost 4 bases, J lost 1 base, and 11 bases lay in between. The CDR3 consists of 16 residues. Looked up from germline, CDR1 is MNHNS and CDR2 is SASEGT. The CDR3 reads CASSGGAVSGANVLTF. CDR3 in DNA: TGTGCCAGCAGTGGAGGGGCAGTGTCTGGGGCCAACGTCCTGACTTTC.

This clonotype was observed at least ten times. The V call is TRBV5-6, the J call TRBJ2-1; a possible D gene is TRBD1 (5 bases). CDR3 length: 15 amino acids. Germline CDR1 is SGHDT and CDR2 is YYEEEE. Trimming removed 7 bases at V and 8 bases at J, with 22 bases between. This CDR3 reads CASLPWGMGPDEQFF. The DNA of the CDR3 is TGTGCCAGCCTCCCTTGGGGCATGGGTCCCGATGAGCAGTTCTTC. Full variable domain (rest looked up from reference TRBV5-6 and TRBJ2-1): DAGVTQSPTHLIKTRGQQVTLRCSPKSGHDTVSWYQQALGQGPQFIFQYYEEEERQRGNFPDRFSGHQFPNYSSELNVNALLLGDSALYLCASLPWGMGPDEQFFGPGTRLTVL.

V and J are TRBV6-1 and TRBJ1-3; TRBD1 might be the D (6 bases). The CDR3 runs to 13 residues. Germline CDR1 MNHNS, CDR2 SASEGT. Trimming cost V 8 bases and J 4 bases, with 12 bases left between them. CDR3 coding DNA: TGTGCCAGCGACAGGAAAGACGGAAACACCATATATTTT. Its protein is CASDRKDGNTIYF.

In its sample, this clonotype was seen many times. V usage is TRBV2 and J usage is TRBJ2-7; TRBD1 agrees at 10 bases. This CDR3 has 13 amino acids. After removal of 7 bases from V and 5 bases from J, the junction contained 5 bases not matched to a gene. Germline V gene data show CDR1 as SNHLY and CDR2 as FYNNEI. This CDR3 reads CASKDRGGNEQYF. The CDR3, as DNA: TGTGCCAGCAAGGACAGGGGGGGAAACGAGCAGTACTTC. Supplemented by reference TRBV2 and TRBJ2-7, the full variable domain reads EPEVTQTPSHQVTQMGQEVILRCVPISNHLYFYWYRQILGQKVEFLVSFYNNEISEKSEIFDDQFSVERPDGSNFTLKIRSTKLEDSAMYFCASKDRGGNEQYFGPGTRLTVT.